This paragraph covers one T cell receptor (beta chain) sequence. The sample is drawn from a study of T-cell memory formation after mild COVID-19. Overall study: There were largely donor-specific TCR clusters.

The authors produced TCR alpha and TCR beta cDNA libraries with sample barcodes and UMIs by 5'RACE using constant-segment primers. TCRdb passed the 5' RACE reads through MiXCR, listing each CDR3 protein once. The data show 300,000 to 400,000 distinct CDR3 sequences, 15% to 20% seen once. Sequencing was carried out using PBMCs or a T cell subset sorted from them (not recorded which). This clonotype was sampled from a man aged 18 to 29 who had mild COVID-19 (a few samples of this study predate the infection). Cell type and time point are not known.

The CDR3 nucleotides read TGTGCTAGTGGTTTAGTTTTCGGGACAGGTCCGGAGACCCAGTACTTC. It translates to CASGLVFGTGPETQYF. V and J are TRBV12-5 and TRBJ2-5, with TRBD1 matching 8 bases. This CDR3 comprises 16 residues. Trimming at V came to 3 bases and at J to 5 bases, leaving 11 bases not matched to a gene. Germline lookup yields CDR1 LGHNT and CDR2 FRNRAP. Using reference TRBV12-5 and TRBJ2-5 for the parts outside the CDR3, the full variable domain is DARVTQTPRHKVTEMGQEVTMRCQPILGHNTVFWYRQTMMQGLELLAYFRNRAPLDDSGMPKDRFSAEMPDATLATLKIQPSEPRDSAVYFCASGLVFGTGPETQYFGPGTRLLVL.